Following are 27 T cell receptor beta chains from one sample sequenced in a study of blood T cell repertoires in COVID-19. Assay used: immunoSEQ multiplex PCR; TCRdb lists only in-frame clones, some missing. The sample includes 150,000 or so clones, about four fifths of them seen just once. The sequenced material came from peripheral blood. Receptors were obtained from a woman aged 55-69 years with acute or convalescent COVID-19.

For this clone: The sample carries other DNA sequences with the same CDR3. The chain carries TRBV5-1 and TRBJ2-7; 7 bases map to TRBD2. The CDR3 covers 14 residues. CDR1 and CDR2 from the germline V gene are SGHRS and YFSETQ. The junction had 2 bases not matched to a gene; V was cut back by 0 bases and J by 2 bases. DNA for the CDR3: TGCGCCAGCAGCTTGGGGAGCGGGGCCTACGAGCAGTACGTC. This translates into CASSLGSGAYEQYV.

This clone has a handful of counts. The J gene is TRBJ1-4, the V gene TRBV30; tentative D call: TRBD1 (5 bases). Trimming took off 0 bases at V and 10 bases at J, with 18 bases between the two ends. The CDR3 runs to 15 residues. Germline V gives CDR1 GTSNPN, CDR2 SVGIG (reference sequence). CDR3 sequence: CAWSVMTLAGGKLFF. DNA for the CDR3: TGTGCCTGGAGTGTGATGACCCTCGCGGGGGGAAAACTGTTTTTT.

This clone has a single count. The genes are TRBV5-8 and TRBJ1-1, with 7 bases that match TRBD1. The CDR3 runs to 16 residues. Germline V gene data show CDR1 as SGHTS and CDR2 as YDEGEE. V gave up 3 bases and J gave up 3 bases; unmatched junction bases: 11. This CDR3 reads CASSSGQGVMDTEAFF. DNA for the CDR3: TGTGCCAGCAGCTCGGGCCAGGGGGTAATGGACACTGAAGCTTTCTTT.

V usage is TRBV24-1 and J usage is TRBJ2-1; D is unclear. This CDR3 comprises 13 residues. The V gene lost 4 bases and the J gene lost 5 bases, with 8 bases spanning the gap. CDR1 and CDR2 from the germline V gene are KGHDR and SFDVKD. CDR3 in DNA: TGTGCCACCAGTGACCAACCTAACAATGAGCAGTTCTTC. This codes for CATSDQPNNEQFF.

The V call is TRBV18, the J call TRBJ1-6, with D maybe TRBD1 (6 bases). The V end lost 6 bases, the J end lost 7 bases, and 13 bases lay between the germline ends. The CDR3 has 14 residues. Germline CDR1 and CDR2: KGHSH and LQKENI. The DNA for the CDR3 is TGTGCCAGCTCGAAGGACAGAGAAAATTCACCCCTCCACTTT. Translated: CASSKDRENSPLHF.

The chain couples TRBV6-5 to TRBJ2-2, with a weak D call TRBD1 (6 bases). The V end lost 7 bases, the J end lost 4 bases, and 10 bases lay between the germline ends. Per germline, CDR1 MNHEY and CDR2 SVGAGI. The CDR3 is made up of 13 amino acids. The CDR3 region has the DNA TGTGCCAGCAAAACAGGGATCACCGGGGAGCTGTTTTTT. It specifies CASKTGITGELFF.

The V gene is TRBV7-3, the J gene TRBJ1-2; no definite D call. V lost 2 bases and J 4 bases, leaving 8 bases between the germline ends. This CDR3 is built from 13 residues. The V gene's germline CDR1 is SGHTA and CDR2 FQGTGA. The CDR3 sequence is CASSLPSGYGYTF. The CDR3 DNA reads TGTGCCAGCAGCTTACCGTCCGGCTATGGCTACACCTTC.

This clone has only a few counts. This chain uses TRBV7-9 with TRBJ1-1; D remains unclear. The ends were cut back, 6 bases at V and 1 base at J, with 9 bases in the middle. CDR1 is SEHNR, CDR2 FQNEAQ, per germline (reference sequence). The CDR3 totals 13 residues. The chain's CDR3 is CASSAYGNTEAFF. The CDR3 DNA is TGTGCCAGCAGTGCGTATGGGAACACTGAAGCTTTCTTT.

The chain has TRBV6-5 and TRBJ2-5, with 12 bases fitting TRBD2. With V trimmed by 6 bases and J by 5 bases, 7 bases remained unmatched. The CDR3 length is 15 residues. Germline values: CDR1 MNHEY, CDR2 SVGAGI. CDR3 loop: CASSLAGGPSETQYF. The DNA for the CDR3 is TGTGCCAGCAGCCTAGCGGGGGGGCCGAGCGAGACCCAGTACTTC.

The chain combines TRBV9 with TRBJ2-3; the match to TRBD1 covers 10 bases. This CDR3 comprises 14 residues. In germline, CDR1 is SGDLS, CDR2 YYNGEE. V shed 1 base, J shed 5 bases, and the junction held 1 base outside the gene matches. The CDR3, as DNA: TGTGCCAGCAGCGTACGGACAGGGGGAGATACGCAGTATTTT. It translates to CASSVRTGGDTQYF.

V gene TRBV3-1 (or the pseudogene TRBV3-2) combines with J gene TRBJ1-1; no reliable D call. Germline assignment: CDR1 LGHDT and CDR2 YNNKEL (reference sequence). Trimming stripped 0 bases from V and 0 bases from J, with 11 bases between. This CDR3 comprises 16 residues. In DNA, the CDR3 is TGTGCCAGCAGCCAAGATGGCGGCCTCATGAACACTGAAGCTTTCTTT. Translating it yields CASSQDGGLMNTEAFF.

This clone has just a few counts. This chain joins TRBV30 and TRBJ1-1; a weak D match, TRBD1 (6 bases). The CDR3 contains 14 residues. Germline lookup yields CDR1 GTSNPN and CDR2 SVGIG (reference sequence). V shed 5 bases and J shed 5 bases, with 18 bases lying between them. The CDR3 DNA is TGTGCCTGGCTATATCAGGGGTTTGGAACTGAAGCTTTCTTT. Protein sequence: CAWLYQGFGTEAFF. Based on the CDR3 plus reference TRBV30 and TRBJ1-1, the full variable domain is SQTIHQWPATLVQPVGSPLSLECTVEGTSNPNLYWYRQAAGRGLQLLFYSVGIGQISSEVPQNLSASRPQDRQFILSSKKLLLSDSGFYLCAWLYQGFGTEAFFGQGTRLTVV.

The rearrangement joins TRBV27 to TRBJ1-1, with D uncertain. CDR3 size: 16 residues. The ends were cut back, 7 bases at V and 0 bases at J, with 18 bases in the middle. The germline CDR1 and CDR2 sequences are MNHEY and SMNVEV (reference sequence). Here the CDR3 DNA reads TGTGCCAGCATGCGGGAAGTCGGCCGGTTGAACACTGAAGCTTTCTTT. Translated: CASMREVGRLNTEAFF.

The CDR3 DNA sequence: TGTGCCAGCAGCCCTGGATGGGGGGGCGGCACAGATACGCAGTATTTT. As protein: CASSPGWGGGTDTQYF. The chain recombines TRBV5-6 with TRBJ2-3, with a weak D call TRBD2 (7 bases). The V gene's germline CDR1 is SGHDT and CDR2 YYEEEE. Trimming stripped 4 bases from V and 1 base from J, with 16 bases between. This CDR3 is built from 16 residues.

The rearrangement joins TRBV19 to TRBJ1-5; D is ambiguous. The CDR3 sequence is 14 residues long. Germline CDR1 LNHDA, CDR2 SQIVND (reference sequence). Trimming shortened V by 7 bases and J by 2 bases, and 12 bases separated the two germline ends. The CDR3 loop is CASMRVNGNQPQHF. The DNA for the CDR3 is TGTGCCAGTATGAGAGTAAACGGCAATCAGCCCCAGCATTTT. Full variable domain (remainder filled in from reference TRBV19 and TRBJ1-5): DGGITQSPKYLFRKEGQNVTLSCEQNLNHDAMYWYRQDPGQGLRLIYYSQIVNDFQKGDIAEGYSVSREKKESFPLTVTSAQKNPTAFYLCASMRVNGNQPQHFGDGTRLSIL.

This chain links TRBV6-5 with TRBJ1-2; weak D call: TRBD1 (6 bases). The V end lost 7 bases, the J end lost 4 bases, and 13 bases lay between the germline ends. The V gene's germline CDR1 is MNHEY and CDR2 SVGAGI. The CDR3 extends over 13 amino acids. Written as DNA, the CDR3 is TGTGCCAGCAAACGAACAGGGTCCTATGGCTACACCTTC. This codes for CASKRTGSYGYTF.

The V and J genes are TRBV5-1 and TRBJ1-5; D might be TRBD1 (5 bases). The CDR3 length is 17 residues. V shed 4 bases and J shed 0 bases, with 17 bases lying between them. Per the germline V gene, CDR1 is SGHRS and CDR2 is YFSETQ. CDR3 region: CASSEGTGAYSNQPQHF. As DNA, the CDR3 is TGCGCCAGCAGCGAAGGAACAGGAGCCTATAGCAATCAGCCCCAGCATTTT.

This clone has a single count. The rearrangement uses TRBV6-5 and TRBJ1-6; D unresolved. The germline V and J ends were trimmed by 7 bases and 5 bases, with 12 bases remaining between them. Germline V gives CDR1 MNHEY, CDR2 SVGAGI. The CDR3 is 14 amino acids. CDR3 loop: CASILLGNNSPLHF. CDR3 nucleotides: TGTGCCAGCATCCTCTTGGGCAATAATTCACCCCTCCACTTT.

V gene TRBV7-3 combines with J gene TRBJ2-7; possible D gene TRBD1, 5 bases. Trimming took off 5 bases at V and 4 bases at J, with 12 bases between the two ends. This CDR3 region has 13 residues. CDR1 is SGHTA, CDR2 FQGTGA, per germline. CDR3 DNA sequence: TGTGCCAGCAGCAAAACCGCAGGGTACGAGCAGTACTTC. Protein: CASSKTAGYEQYF.

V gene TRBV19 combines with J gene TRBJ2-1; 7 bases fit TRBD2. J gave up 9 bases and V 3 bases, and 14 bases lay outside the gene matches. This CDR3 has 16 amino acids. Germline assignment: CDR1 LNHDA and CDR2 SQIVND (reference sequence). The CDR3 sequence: CASSILGGGRQVEQFF. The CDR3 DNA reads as TGTGCCAGTAGTATCCTTGGGGGGGGAAGGCAAGTTGAGCAGTTCTTC.

CDR3 loop: CASSRGGLNTEAFF. CDR3 DNA sequence: TGTGCCAGCAGTAGGGGGGGCTTGAACACTGAAGCTTTCTTT. V usage is TRBV27 and J usage is TRBJ1-1, with D maybe TRBD1 (6 bases). Germline assignment: CDR1 MNHEY and CDR2 SMNVEV (reference sequence). Between the trimmed V and J ends, which lost 5 bases and 0 bases, there was a span of 10 bases. The CDR3 loop spans 14 amino acids.

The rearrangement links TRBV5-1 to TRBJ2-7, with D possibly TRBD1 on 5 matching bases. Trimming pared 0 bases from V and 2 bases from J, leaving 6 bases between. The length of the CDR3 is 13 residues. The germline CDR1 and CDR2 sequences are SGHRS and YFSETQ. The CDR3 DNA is TGCGCCAGCAGCTTGGAACAGGCCTACGAGCAGTACTTC. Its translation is CASSLEQAYEQYF.

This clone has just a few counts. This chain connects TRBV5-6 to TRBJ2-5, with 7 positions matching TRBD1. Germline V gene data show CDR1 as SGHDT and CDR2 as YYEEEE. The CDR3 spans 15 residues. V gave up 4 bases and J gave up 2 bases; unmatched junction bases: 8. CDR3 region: CASSGRQGWQETQYF. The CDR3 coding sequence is TGTGCCAGCAGCGGTCGACAGGGATGGCAAGAGACCCAGTACTTC.

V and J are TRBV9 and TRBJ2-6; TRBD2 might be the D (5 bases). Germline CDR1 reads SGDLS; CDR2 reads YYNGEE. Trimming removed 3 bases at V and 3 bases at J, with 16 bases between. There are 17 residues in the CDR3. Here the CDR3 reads CASSAIDLRVGANVLTF. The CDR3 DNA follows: TGTGCCAGCAGCGCAATAGACCTGAGGGTTGGGGCCAACGTCCTGACTTTC.

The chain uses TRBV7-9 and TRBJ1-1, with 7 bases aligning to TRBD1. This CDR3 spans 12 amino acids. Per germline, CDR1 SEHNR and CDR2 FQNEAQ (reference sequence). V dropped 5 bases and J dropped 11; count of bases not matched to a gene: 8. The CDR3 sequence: CASSPQTGSAFF. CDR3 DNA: TGTGCCAGCAGCCCTCAGACAGGGTCGGCTTTCTTT.

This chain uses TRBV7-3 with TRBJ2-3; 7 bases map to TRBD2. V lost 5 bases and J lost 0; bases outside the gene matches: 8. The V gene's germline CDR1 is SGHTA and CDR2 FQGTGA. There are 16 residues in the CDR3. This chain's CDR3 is CASSASGATSTDTQYF. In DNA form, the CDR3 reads TGTGCCAGCAGCGCCAGCGGGGCAACTAGCACAGATACGCAGTATTTT. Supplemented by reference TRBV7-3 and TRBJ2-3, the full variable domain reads GAGVSQTPSNKVTEKGKYVELRCDPISGHTALYWYRQSLGQGPEFLIYFQGTGAADDSGLPNDRFFAVRPEGSVSTLKIQRTERGDSAVYLCASSASGATSTDTQYFGPGTRLTVL.

CDR3 nucleotides: TGTGCCAGTAGTATAGTAAGGACAGCCGAAGCTTTCTTT. Its protein is CASSIVRTAEAFF. V and J are TRBV19 and TRBJ1-1; D perhaps matches TRBD1 (6 bases). Trimming shortened V by 1 base and J by 8 bases, and 11 bases separated the two germline ends. The CDR3 runs to 13 residues. From germline, CDR1 is LNHDA and CDR2 SQIVND (reference sequence).